The 26 T cell receptor beta chains presented below share a single source sample, sequenced in a study of metastatic and nonmetastatic thyroid tumors. TCRdb re-called the PCR reads with MiXCR. The sample has under 100,000 clones, over 8.5% seen once. Thyroid surgery had not been preceded by any treatment in any patient. Sequenced sample: blood. These TCRs come from a female donor with papillary thyroid cancer or a benign thyroid nodule (not recorded which). Some clones in this sample may be carry-over from other donors' samples.

This clone was found a few times. A single base separates this from a much larger clone, so it may be a read error. The chain is built from TRBV11-2 and TRBJ2-5; 12 bases align to TRBD2. The germline gives CDR1 SGHAT, CDR2 FQNNGV. The CDR3 covers 16 residues. The CDR3 reads CASRHSLAGGKETKYF. The CDR3, as DNA: TGTGCCAGCAGACACTCCCTAGCGGGGGGGAAAGAGACCAAGTACTTC.

This clone was found many times. The J gene is TRBJ2-7, the V gene TRBV5-1; possibly TRBD2 for D (6 bases). The germline V and J ends were trimmed by 3 bases and 2 bases, with 15 bases remaining between them. The CDR3 is made up of 15 amino acids. Germline assignment: CDR1 SGHRS and CDR2 YFSETQ. DNA for the CDR3: TGCGCCAGCAGCTCCCCGGGACTGATAACCTACGAGCAGTACTTC. As protein: CASSSPGLITYEQYF.

This clone came up a few times. The chain links TRBV7-6 to TRBJ2-7; TRBD1 matches 9 bases. This CDR3 is 17 amino acids long. Germline trimming cut 5 bases from V and 0 bases from J; bases unmatched to any gene: 11. The germline CDR1 and CDR2 sequences are SGHVS and FNYEAQ. CDR3 DNA: TGTGCCAGCAGCCGGGGACAGGGCGTACCCCTCTCCTACGAGCAGTACTTC. Translation gives CASSRGQGVPLSYEQYF.

This clone was seen repeatedly, ten times or more. The V and J genes are TRBV3-1 and TRBJ1-2, with 8 bases matching TRBD1. After removal of 1 base from V and 4 bases from J, the junction contained 2 bases not matched to a gene. The CDR3 consists of 14 residues. CDR1 LGHDT and CDR2 YNNKEL come from the germline V gene (reference sequence). The CDR3 protein is CASSQAGGVYGYTF. The CDR3 DNA reads TGTGCCAGCAGCCAAGCAGGGGGCGTCTATGGCTACACCTTC.

This clone was observed a few times. The chain uses TRBV20-1 and TRBJ1-2; a weak D match, TRBD1 (6 bases). Per germline, CDR1 DFQATT and CDR2 SNEGSKA (reference sequence). With 1 base removed from V and 0 bases from J, the gap between germline ends came to 9 bases. The CDR3 runs to 14 residues. This CDR3 is CSARGRTANYGYTF. Written as DNA, the CDR3 is TGCAGTGCTAGAGGACGGACAGCTAACTATGGCTACACCTTC.

This clone showed up just a few times. The V and J genes are TRBV7-2 and TRBJ2-1; TRBD2 might be the D (5 bases). V lost 8 bases to trimming and J lost 8 bases, with 19 bases between them. CDR1 and CDR2 (germline): SGHTA, FQGNSA. This CDR3 contains 14 residues. The CDR3 DNA reads TGTGCCAGCCGAATGCGGGTGGGCCGTGATGAGCAGTTCTTC. Translation: CASRMRVGRDEQFF.

This clone showed up just a few times. A much more abundant neighbour one base away suggests this may be a read error. The chain carries TRBV10-3 and TRBJ2-6; 7 bases fit TRBD2. V gave up 3 bases and J gave up 8 bases; unmatched junction bases: 7. The CDR3 sequence is 15 residues long. Germline V lookup: CDR1 ENHRY, CDR2 SYGVKD. The CDR3 sequence is CAISEKGAGSNVLTF. The CDR3 nucleotides are TGTGCCATCAGTGAAAAGGGAGCGGGGTCCAACGTCCTGACTTTC.

This clone has at least ten counts. The chain employs TRBV7-8 and TRBJ2-3, with D hard to call. The CDR3 consists of 13 residues. Trimming removed 3 bases at V and 7 bases at J, with 11 bases between. CDR1 and CDR2 from the germline V gene are SGHVS and FQNEAQ. In DNA, the CDR3 is TGTGCCAGCAGCTTGATTGTGGGGAATACGCAGTATTTT. Its translation is CASSLIVGNTQYF.

This clone has a count of ten or more. This chain joins TRBV19 and TRBJ1-1; 9 bases are a match to TRBD1. With 10 bases clipped from V and 6 bases from J, the junction kept 3 bases outside the gene matches. The CDR3 is 11 residues long. Germline CDR1 is LNHDA and CDR2 is SQIVND (reference sequence). The CDR3 here is CATGDRAEAFF. The CDR3 DNA sequence: TGTGCCACCGGGGACAGGGCTGAAGCTTTCTTT.

This clone was detected many times. V and J are TRBV6-4 and TRBJ2-1; 11 bases match TRBD1. There are 15 residues in the CDR3. V was pared by 3 bases and J by 3 bases, with 1 base of the junction left unmatched. Germline V lookup: CDR1 MRHNA, CDR2 SNTAGT. The CDR3, as DNA: TGTGCCAGCAGTGAGGGGACAGGGGGCTACAATGAGCAGTTCTTC. It translates to CASSEGTGGYNEQFF.

This clone came up many times. The rearrangement joins TRBV18 to TRBJ1-1; 10 nucleotides agree with TRBD1. This CDR3 is 14 amino acids long. Germline values: CDR1 KGHSH, CDR2 LQKENI. J gave up 4 bases and V 3 bases, and 2 bases lay outside the gene matches. CDR3 DNA: TGTGCCAGCTCACCGACAGGGGGCGGCACTGAAGCTTTCTTT. Protein sequence: CASSPTGGGTEAFF.

This clone was recorded at least ten times. V gene TRBV6-4 combines with J gene TRBJ2-3, with TRBD2 matching 12 bases. The CDR3 is made up of 15 amino acids. The trim removed 6 bases at V and 3 bases at J, leaving 4 bases unmatched. Germline CDR1 reads MRHNA; CDR2 reads SNTAGT. CDR3 region: CASSDGTSGTDTQYF. DNA of the CDR3: TGTGCCAGCAGCGACGGGACTAGCGGGACAGATACGCAGTATTTT.

Many counts were recorded for this clone. The same CDR3 also results from other DNA sequences found in this sample. The chain is built from TRBV10-3 and TRBJ2-7; tentatively, D is TRBD1 (6 bases). The V end was cut by 6 bases, the J end by 5 bases, with 14 bases between. Germline values: CDR1 ENHRY, CDR2 SYGVKD. The CDR3 runs to 13 residues. CDR3 coding DNA: TGTGCCATCAGACGGACAGAAAGGGACGAGCAGTACTTC. Translated, it gives CAIRRTERDEQYF.

This clone was picked up many times. This chain connects TRBV4-2 to TRBJ2-7, with a weak D call TRBD2 (6 bases). V lost 3 bases and J 4 bases, leaving 19 bases between the germline ends. The germline V gene has CDR1 LGHNA and CDR2 YNFKEQ. The CDR3 is 16 residues long. In nucleotides, the CDR3 is TGTGCCAGCAGCCAGGAGGAGGGTCCATGGTATTACGAGCAGTACTTC. Translating it yields CASSQEEGPWYYEQYF.

This clone came up many times. A read error is possible here, since a much larger clone lies one base away. The chain recombines TRBV6-4 with TRBJ2-6; D is uncertain. V was clipped by 2 bases and J by 0 bases, with 2 bases between them. CDR1 and CDR2 (germline): MRHNA, SNTAGT. The CDR3 contains 14 residues. In DNA form, the CDR3 reads TGTGCCAGCAGTGACAACTCTGGGGCCAACGTCCTGACTTTC. Translating gives CASSDNSGANVLTF.

This clone was seen repeatedly, ten times or more. V usage is TRBV6-5 and J usage is TRBJ2-2; D unclear. V lost 0 bases and J lost 0, with 5 bases in between. Looked up from germline, CDR1 is MNHEY and CDR2 is SVGAGI. The CDR3 length is 15 residues. CDR3 loop: CASSYSSANTGELFF. In DNA, the CDR3 is TGTGCCAGCAGTTACTCGTCCGCGAACACCGGGGAGCTGTTTTTT.

This clone was detected many times. The chain is built from TRBV19 and TRBJ1-2, with TRBD1 matching over 8 bases. The CDR3 sequence is 14 residues long. Germline CDR1 reads LNHDA; CDR2 reads SQIVND (reference sequence). V trimming: 5 bases; J trimming: 7 bases; junction bases outside the gene matches: 9. The DNA for the CDR3 is TGTGCCAGTAGTCAAGGACAGGGTCTCGGTGGCTACACCTTC. Protein: CASSQGQGLGGYTF. The full variable domain, rest sourced from reference TRBV19 and TRBJ1-2, is DGGITQSPKYLFRKEGQNVTLSCEQNLNHDAMYWYRQDPGQGLRLIYYSQIVNDFQKGDIAEGYSVSREKKESFPLTVTSAQKNPTAFYLCASSQGQGLGGYTFGSGTRLTVV.

The chain couples TRBV30 to TRBJ1-2; D gene uncertain. V was clipped by 4 bases and J by 8 bases, with 20 bases between them. This CDR3 region has 14 residues. The germline V gene encodes CDR1 GTSNPN and CDR2 SVGIG (reference sequence). CDR3 coding DNA: TGTGCCTGGATTGTATCGTTTACCAAGGAGGGCTACACCTTC. The encoded protein is CAWIVSFTKEGYTF.

For the CDR3, the DNA is TGTGCCAGCACCCAAAGGACAAACTCTGGAAACACCATATATTTT. It is translated as CASTQRTNSGNTIYF. The gene calls are TRBV11-2 and TRBJ1-3, with a tentative D call TRBD1 (5 bases). This CDR3 is 15 amino acids long. V was trimmed by 7 bases and J by 0 bases, leaving 13 bases between them. The germline CDR1 and CDR2 sequences are SGHAT and FQNNGV.

This clone was counted at least ten times. The chain employs TRBV29-1 and TRBJ2-3; D possibly corresponds to TRBD1 (6 bases). Looked up from germline, CDR1 is SQVTM and CDR2 is ANQGSEA. The CDR3 is made up of 12 amino acids. Trimming pared 4 bases from V and 4 bases from J, leaving 9 bases between. CDR3 sequence (DNA): TGCAGCGTTGTGAAGGGGGCAGATACGCAGTATTTT. Protein product: CSVVKGADTQYF.

At least ten counts were recorded for this clone. The V call is TRBV7-2, the J call TRBJ1-2; D remains ambiguous. The CDR3 sequence is 13 residues long. Germline lookup yields CDR1 SGHTA and CDR2 FQGNSA. Trimming stripped 2 bases from V and 7 bases from J, with 11 bases between. The CDR3 DNA is TGTGCCAGCAGCTTACAGCCCCTTCGTGGCTACACCTTC. Translating gives CASSLQPLRGYTF.

This clone has a count of ten or more. This chain's CDR3 is CASSLGTSGGATDTQYF. In DNA, the CDR3 is TGTGCCAGCAGTCTCGGGACTAGCGGGGGGGCGACAGATACGCAGTATTTT. The gene calls are TRBV12-3 or TRBV12-4 and TRBJ2-3; 16 bases are a match to TRBD2. This CDR3 region has 17 residues. V lost 5 bases to trimming and J lost 3 bases; unmatched junction nucleotides: 5.

This clone was seen a handful of times. A much more abundant neighbour one base away suggests this may be a read error. CDR3 DNA: TGTGCCATTACCTCTAGCAATCAGCCCCAGCATTTT. It is translated as CAITSSNQPQHF. The chain uses TRBV19 and TRBJ1-5; D is undetermined. V lost 10 bases and J lost 0, with 7 bases in between. Germline CDR1 is LNHDA and CDR2 is SQIVND (reference sequence). CDR3 length equals 12 residues.

This clone was observed a handful of times. This chain connects TRBV3-1 to TRBJ1-5, with D perhaps TRBD1 (6 bases). The V gene's germline CDR1 is LGHDT and CDR2 YNNKEL (reference sequence). This CDR3 spans 14 amino acids. Trimming stripped 8 bases from V and 1 base from J, with 12 bases between. The CDR3 loop is CASSDSRSNQPQHF. The CDR3 DNA is TGTGCCAGCTCGGACAGTCGAAGCAATCAGCCCCAGCATTTT.

On this clone itself: With a much larger clone just one base away, this may be a read error. The chain couples TRBV4-2 to TRBJ2-3, with a tentative D call TRBD2 (5 bases). Germline CDR1 reads LGHNA; CDR2 reads YNFKEQ. The CDR3 is 16 amino acids. With 7 bases removed from V and 0 bases from J, the gap between germline ends came to 17 bases. The CDR3 region has the DNA TGTGCCAGCATCTACTACGCGGGTAGTAGCACAGATACGCAGTATTTT. Encoded protein: CASIYYAGSSTDTQYF.

This clone was counted many times. The chain couples TRBV6-1 to TRBJ2-1, with 8 nucleotides matching TRBD2. V lost 2 bases to trimming and J lost 3 bases; unmatched junction nucleotides: 3. The CDR3 is 15 amino acids. Germline V gene data show CDR1 as MNHNS and CDR2 as SASEGT. In DNA form, the CDR3 reads TGTGCCAGCAGTGAAAGCGGGGGAAGCTACAATGAGCAGTTCTTC. It encodes CASSESGGSYNEQFF.